The 28 T cell receptor beta chains in this list originate from one sample, sequenced in a study of T cells after somatic rescue of genetic block. TCRdb keeps only in-frame clones here, not all; method: immunoSEQ multiplex PCR. This sample yields roughly 92,000 clones, of which approximately 90% are seen a single time; more than 1.5% belongs to the top ten. The sequencing sample was made of peripheral blood mononuclear cells (PBMCs). These receptors originate from a woman younger than 35.

V and J are TRBV7-9 and TRBJ2-4, with D unresolved. Germline V CDR1 and CDR2: SEHNR, FQNEAQ (reference sequence). V shed 1 base and J shed 0 bases, with 10 bases lying between them. The length of the CDR3 is 16 residues. The CDR3 bases are TGTGCCAGCAGCTTAGTTATTGCAGCAGCCAAAAACATTCAGTACTTC. It codes for CASSLVIAAAKNIQYF.

The chain is built from TRBV14 and TRBJ1-4, with 9 bases lining up with TRBD1. The CDR3 totals 18 residues. V lost 0 bases to trimming and J lost 1 base; unmatched junction nucleotides: 6. Germline assignment: CDR1 SGHDN and CDR2 FVKESK. The CDR3 coding sequence is TGTGCCAGCAGCCAAGATCTTGGACAGGGGTTAACTAATGAAAAACTGTTTTTT. This codes for CASSQDLGQGLTNEKLFF.

The chain recombines TRBV5-1 with TRBJ2-3; 9 nucleotides match TRBD2. Looked up from germline, CDR1 is SGHRS and CDR2 is YFSETQ. The CDR3 extends over 18 amino acids. V shed 4 bases, J shed 4 bases, and the junction held 16 bases outside the gene matches. The CDR3 spells CASSIQAGGYGGPDTQYF. CDR3 sequence (DNA): TGCGCCAGCAGCATCCAAGCGGGAGGATACGGGGGCCCAGATACGCAGTATTTT.

This chain connects TRBV5-1 to TRBJ2-2; TRBD2 is a possible D gene (6 bases). The CDR3 is 17 residues long. Between the trimmed V and J ends, which lost 4 bases and 4 bases, there was a span of 20 bases. Germline V gene lookup returns CDR1 SGHRS and CDR2 YFSETQ. CDR3 nucleotides: TGCGCCAGCAGCCTACACTTAGAGGGACTCGGCACCGGGGAGCTGTTTTTT. The encoded protein is CASSLHLEGLGTGELFF.

The chain links TRBV6-4 to TRBJ2-2; 8 positions match TRBD1. Germline CDR1 MRHNA, CDR2 SNTAGT. V trimming: 6 bases; J trimming: 4 bases; junction bases outside the gene matches: 7. This CDR3 is built from 15 residues. CDR3 residues: CASSHTGGSTGELFF. The CDR3 DNA sequence: TGTGCCAGCAGCCATACAGGGGGAAGCACCGGGGAGCTGTTTTTT.

V gene TRBV5-6 combines with J gene TRBJ2-6; D is undetermined. Germline loops: CDR1 SGHDT, CDR2 YYEEEE. This CDR3 has 12 amino acids. The V end lost 4 bases, the J end lost 11 bases, and 10 bases lay between the germline ends. CDR3 DNA sequence: TGTGCCAGCAGCGCATTTTCCGACGTCCTGACTTTC. This translates into CASSAFSDVLTF.

This sequence joins TRBV5-6 and TRBJ1-6; 10 bases agree with TRBD1. The germline gives CDR1 SGHDT, CDR2 YYEEEE. This CDR3 is built from 16 residues. Germline trimming cut 7 bases from V and 4 bases from J; bases unmatched to any gene: 8. The CDR3 protein is CASSALGQGYNSPLHF. As DNA, the CDR3 is TGTGCCAGCTCCGCTCTGGGACAGGGGTATAATTCACCCCTCCACTTT.

V gene TRBV7-8 combines with J gene TRBJ2-3; D not resolved. The CDR3 loop spans 12 amino acids. With 1 base removed from V and 4 bases from J, the gap between germline ends came to 3 bases. Germline lookup yields CDR1 SGHVS and CDR2 FQNEAQ. CDR3: CASSLGPDTQYF. The CDR3 nucleotides read TGTGCCAGCAGCTTAGGTCCAGATACGCAGTATTTT. The variable domain in full, completed from reference TRBV7-8 and TRBJ2-3, reads GAGVSQSPRYKVAKRGQDVALRCDPISGHVSLFWYQQALGQGPEFLTYFQNEAQLDKSGLPSDRFFAERPEGSVSTLKIQRTQQEDSAVYLCASSLGPDTQYFGPGTRLTVL.

The sample holds a few counts of this clone. The chain is built from TRBV7-2 and TRBJ2-7; D ambiguous. V was trimmed by 4 bases and J by 7 bases, leaving 14 bases between them. The CDR3 is 13 residues long. Germline V gene lookup returns CDR1 SGHTA and CDR2 FQGNSA. The CDR3: CASSSTSSAEQYF. CDR3 nucleotides: TGTGCCAGCAGCTCAACATCGTCAGCTGAGCAGTACTTC.

The chain uses TRBV19 and TRBJ2-1; the match to TRBD2 covers 9 bases. The CDR3 is 15 amino acids. V trimming: 7 bases; J trimming: 4 bases; junction bases outside the gene matches: 8. Germline V gene data show CDR1 as LNHDA and CDR2 as SQIVND (reference sequence). The CDR3 sequence: CASNAGGPTYNEQFF. The DNA for the CDR3 is TGTGCCAGTAATGCGGGAGGGCCCACATACAATGAGCAGTTCTTC.

The V gene is TRBV19, the J gene TRBJ1-2; possibly TRBD1 for D (6 bases). The germline V and J ends were trimmed by 5 bases and 4 bases, with 14 bases remaining between them. Germline lookup yields CDR1 LNHDA and CDR2 SQIVND (reference sequence). The length of the CDR3 is 14 residues. CDR3 in amino acids: CASSVRTALYGYTF. CDR3 DNA sequence: TGTGCCAGTAGTGTCCGGACAGCCCTCTATGGCTACACCTTC. The full variable domain, its missing parts supplied by reference TRBV19 and TRBJ1-2, is DGGITQSPKYLFRKEGQNVTLSCEQNLNHDAMYWYRQDPGQGLRLIYYSQIVNDFQKGDIAEGYSVSREKKESFPLTVTSAQKNPTAFYLCASSVRTALYGYTFGSGTRLTVV.

J is TRBJ1-5 and V is TRBV27; 8 bases fit TRBD1. The ends lost 3 bases at V and 2 bases at J; junction bases unmatched: 9. Germline values: CDR1 MNHEY, CDR2 SMNVEV (reference sequence). This CDR3 has 17 amino acids. DNA for the CDR3: TGTGCCAGCAGTTTGGCTCCCAGGGGGCGAGGCAATCAGCCCCAGCATTTT. It encodes CASSLAPRGRGNQPQHF.

This chain joins TRBV6-5 and TRBJ2-5; possibly TRBD2 for D (5 bases). Germline-derived CDR1 and CDR2 are MNHEY and SVGAGI. This CDR3 has 14 residues. Trimming stripped 6 bases from V and 5 bases from J, with 16 bases between. The CDR3 nucleotides read TGTGCCAGCAGCCTTGCCCTAGGAGGCGAGACCCAGTACTTC. This codes for CASSLALGGETQYF.

This clone was detected once. In DNA, the CDR3 is TGTGCCAGCAGTTTGACAGGAGGACAGCCCCAGCATTTT. Translating it yields CASSLTGGQPQHF. The chain employs TRBV27 and TRBJ1-5, with D perhaps matching TRBD1 (6 bases). CDR3 length: 13 amino acids. From germline, CDR1 is MNHEY and CDR2 SMNVEV (reference sequence). Trimming shortened V by 3 bases and J by 7 bases, and 10 bases separated the two germline ends.

V gene TRBV27 combines with J gene TRBJ1-6, with 7 bases identical to TRBD1. Germline V gene sequence: CDR1 MNHEY, CDR2 SMNVEV (reference sequence). V shed 8 bases, J shed 6 bases, and the junction held 13 bases outside the gene matches. This CDR3 is 16 amino acids long. The CDR3 sequence: CASQDRAPVGNSPLHF. The DNA for the CDR3 is TGTGCCAGCCAAGACAGGGCCCCGGTCGGTAATTCACCCCTCCACTTT.

The genes are TRBV30 and TRBJ1-2; possibly TRBD1 for D (5 bases). Germline CDR1 is GTSNPN and CDR2 is SVGIG (reference sequence). This CDR3 region has 14 residues. The germline V and J ends were trimmed by 0 bases and 7 bases, with 15 bases remaining between them. The CDR3 protein is CAWSVFGRGRGYTF. CDR3 in DNA: TGTGCCTGGAGTGTTTTCGGGCGGGGCCGTGGCTACACCTTC.

The chain links TRBV27 to TRBJ1-1, with 9 bases aligning to TRBD1. The CDR3 is made up of 18 amino acids. In germline, CDR1 is MNHEY, CDR2 SMNVEV (reference sequence). The ends lost 5 bases at V and 1 base at J; junction bases unmatched: 14. The CDR3 DNA reads as TGTGCCAGCAGTCCCCCTCCGGGACAGGGAACAGGGAACACTGAAGCTTTCTTT. Its protein is CASSPPPGQGTGNTEAFF.

The table lists this clone with a count of one. The V call is TRBV28, the J call TRBJ1-2, with D tentatively TRBD1 (5 bases). The CDR3 is 14 residues long. With 3 bases removed from V and 8 bases from J, the gap between germline ends came to 16 bases. The germline V gene has CDR1 MDHEN and CDR2 SYDVKM. CDR3 amino acids: CASSLLTGLSGYTF. CDR3 nucleotides: TGTGCCAGCAGTTTGTTAACGGGACTGAGCGGCTACACCTTC.

DNA for the CDR3: TGCGCCAGCAGCCAAGACCGGGACAGGGTTGGCTACACCTTC. Translation: CASSQDRDRVGYTF. The chain links TRBV4-1 to TRBJ1-2; 9 bases are a match to TRBD1. The V and J ends lost 0 bases and 7 bases, in that order; junction bases with no gene match: 3. Per the germline V gene, CDR1 is MGHRA and CDR2 is YSYEKL. The CDR3 has 14 amino acids.

The rearrangement uses TRBV28 and TRBJ2-2; no clear D gene. The CDR3 runs to 13 residues. V was shortened by 5 bases and J by 6 bases, with 10 bases between the two germline ends. Germline V gene data show CDR1 as MDHEN and CDR2 as SYDVKM. The CDR3 spells CASSPLGSGELFF. The CDR3 DNA sequence: TGTGCCAGCAGTCCCTTGGGGTCCGGGGAGCTGTTTTTT.

The gene calls are TRBV28 and TRBJ1-4; the match to TRBD1 covers 10 bases. The CDR3 length is 16 residues. The germline V gene has CDR1 MDHEN and CDR2 SYDVKM. With V trimmed by 8 bases and J by 3 bases, 9 bases remained unmatched. CDR3 amino acids: CASEPGQGFANEKLFF. The CDR3 DNA sequence: TGTGCCAGCGAACCGGGACAGGGGTTCGCTAATGAAAAACTGTTTTTT.

The J gene is TRBJ1-2, the V gene TRBV14; maybe TRBD1 (5 bases). Germline lookup yields CDR1 SGHDN and CDR2 FVKESK. V was shortened by 3 bases and J by 7 bases, with 21 bases between the two germline ends. The CDR3 covers 16 residues. The CDR3 region is CASSQAHGTAGGGYTF. CDR3 nucleotides: TGTGCCAGCAGCCAGGCGCATGGGACGGCCGGAGGTGGCTACACCTTC.

The chain uses TRBV5-4 and TRBJ2-3, with D uncertain. CDR1 and CDR2 from the germline V gene are SGHNT and YYREEE (reference sequence). The CDR3 runs to 16 residues. The V and J ends lost 1 base and 2 bases respectively, with 14 bases between them. This CDR3 reads CASSLTRQTTTDTQYF. CDR3 DNA: TGTGCCAGCAGCTTGACTCGGCAGACCACCACAGATACGCAGTATTTT.

DNA of the CDR3: TGTGCCAGCAGCTGGGGACAGGGGGCTTTAAATGGCTACACCTTC. Amino acids: CASSWGQGALNGYTF. This sequence joins TRBV7-9 and TRBJ1-2; 12 bases line up with TRBD1. Germline V lookup: CDR1 SEHNR, CDR2 FQNEAQ (reference sequence). This CDR3 spans 15 amino acids. Losses at the gene ends were 4 bases for V and 6 bases for J; bases not matched to a gene: 6.

The chain has TRBV30 and TRBJ2-5; perhaps D is TRBD1 or TRBD2 (6 bases each). This CDR3 is 22 amino acids long. V was cut by 4 bases and J by 2 bases, with 38 bases left in between. Germline V gene sequence: CDR1 GTSNPN, CDR2 SVGIG (reference sequence). In DNA form, the CDR3 reads TGTGCCTGGATTACACGAGGGGGTGGCGGGAACCCCGAATGGCGGACTCAAGAGACCCAGTACTTC. This translates into CAWITRGGGGNPEWRTQETQYF.

This chain uses TRBV28 with TRBJ1-2; TRBD1 matches at 7 bases. The CDR3 runs 13 residues. V dropped 4 bases and J dropped 7; count of bases not matched to a gene: 6. Per the germline V gene, CDR1 is MDHEN and CDR2 is SYDVKM. The CDR3 sequence: CASSSLGGGGYTF. The CDR3 nucleotides read TGTGCCAGCAGTTCCCTAGGGGGCGGTGGCTACACCTTC.

The chain employs TRBV11-2 and TRBJ2-7, with D possibly TRBD2 on 6 matching bases. This CDR3 comprises 13 residues. Trimming removed 5 bases at V and 3 bases at J, with 11 bases between. Germline V gene lookup returns CDR1 SGHAT and CDR2 FQNNGV. CDR3 DNA: TGTGCCAGCAGCGTCAGCGGGCTCTACGAGCAGTACTTC. Translation gives CASSVSGLYEQYF.

About this clone: Other DNA sequences in this sample translate to the same CDR3. The CDR3 loop is CASSLVGDTEAFF. CDR3 DNA sequence: TGCGCCAGCAGCTTGGTCGGTGACACTGAAGCTTTCTTT. V and J are TRBV5-1 and TRBJ1-1, with D uncertain. CDR1 and CDR2 from the germline V gene are SGHRS and YFSETQ. The CDR3 has 13 amino acids. Trimming cost V 0 bases and J 3 bases, with 6 bases left between them.